A selection of T cell receptor beta chains follows, all from one sample in a study of blood T cell repertoires in COVID-19. Only in-frame clones appear in the TCRdb table, and some are missing; sequencing was by immunoSEQ multiplex PCR. The repertoire holds over 250,000 clones, with around 80% as singletons. The sequenced sample was PBMCs or T cells enriched from blood (not recorded which). These receptors were collected from a man between 25 and 39 years old with acute COVID-19. Both conserved end residues are trimmed from each CDR3. Each record gives: CDR3 protein, V gene, J gene, clone size. Some rows mark clone size as missing; the rest say once, few, many or name a class of expanded clone.

CDR3aa: ASSPPGRMNTEAF
v_gene: TRBV5-4
j_gene: TRBJ1-1
abundance: -

CDR3aa: ASTAGGVGNTIY
v_gene: TRBV27
j_gene: TRBJ1-3
abundance: -

CDR3aa: ASSLSIGGHTEAF
v_gene: TRBV27
j_gene: TRBJ1-1
abundance: few

CDR3aa: ASSSPGQGGNTIY
v_gene: TRBV5-1
j_gene: TRBJ1-3
abundance: -

CDR3aa: ASSLARWRMKAEAF
v_gene: TRBV7-8
j_gene: TRBJ1-1
abundance: -

CDR3aa: ASSQIFRAENTIY
v_gene: TRBV3-1/TRBV3-2
j_gene: TRBJ1-3
abundance: -

CDR3aa: ASITNGGASGELF
v_gene: TRBV6-5
j_gene: TRBJ2-2
abundance: -

CDR3aa: AWSVRQGAEAF
v_gene: TRBV30
j_gene: TRBJ1-1
abundance: -

CDR3aa: ASTTTFGTQY
v_gene: TRBV12-3/TRBV12-4
j_gene: TRBJ2-5
abundance: -

CDR3aa: ASSDRHTQY
v_gene: TRBV5-5
j_gene: TRBJ2-3
abundance: -

CDR3aa: SVEGGTGLYGYT
v_gene: TRBV29-1
j_gene: TRBJ1-2
abundance: -

CDR3aa: ASRGSYGYT
v_gene: TRBV6-5
j_gene: TRBJ1-2
abundance: -

CDR3aa: ASSLPKVAGYQETQY
v_gene: TRBV21-1
j_gene: TRBJ2-5
abundance: few

CDR3aa: ASNRDRGFEAF
v_gene: TRBV19
j_gene: TRBJ1-1
abundance: -

CDR3aa: ASSIELSEVGANEQF
v_gene: TRBV19
j_gene: TRBJ2-1
abundance: -

CDR3aa: ATSRVQGTSGYT
v_gene: TRBV15
j_gene: TRBJ1-2
abundance: -

CDR3aa: ASSPGLLDTGELF
v_gene: TRBV5-1
j_gene: TRBJ2-2
abundance: -

CDR3aa: ASSLRVANTEAF
v_gene: TRBV5-1
j_gene: TRBJ1-1
abundance: -

CDR3aa: ASSYSMGIEAF
v_gene: TRBV6-5
j_gene: TRBJ1-1
abundance: -

CDR3aa: ASSFGTSGGYNEQF
v_gene: TRBV5-6
j_gene: TRBJ2-1
abundance: -